The clone carrying this TCR beta chain was counted many times. Its antigen is not identified. The CDR3 extends over 14 amino acids. Trimming stripped 7 bases from V and 2 bases from J, with 15 bases between. Germline V gives CDR1 MNHEY, CDR2 SVGEGT. This specimen belongs to a study of human T cells and chemical hapten exposure. Turning to the study itself: Skin of the upper inner arm, roughly 2 cm by roughly 2 cm, received 2% DPC for sensitization. Patch tests containing 0.01% DPC, applied to the upper back, were read at 6 days. Findings and limits, study-wide: PT1 expanded TCR numbers rose with patch test score.

Described time point: pre-sensitization, week 0. Indicated treatment: therapeutic diphenylcyclopropenone sensitization with weekly scalp DPC. Extraction yielded total RNA from whole blood (unfractionated). Only after blood had been drawn was each patch test applied. From the RACE reads, TCRdb called clonotypes with MiXCR, one entry per CDR3 protein. The sample yields under 60,000 distinct CDR3 sequences, roughly a tenth seen once. The sample consisted of whole blood, taken in connection with sensitization to the hapten diphenylcyclopropenone (DPC). The chain employs TRBV6-2 or TRBV6-3 and TRBJ2-7, with D tentatively TRBD2 (5 bases). This clonotype originated in a woman aged 25 to 39 with alopecia areata. Some clones in this sample may be carry-over from other donors' samples. Written as DNA, the CDR3 is TGTGCCAGCAAGTTCAACACCGGGGCCTACGAGCAGTACTTC. Its protein product is CASKFNTGAYEQYF.